This T cell receptor (beta chain) came from a study of cytomegalovirus exposure and HLA in healthy donors. Researchers ran the PCR with 60 Vbeta and 13 Jbeta primers. Clones were read by immunoSEQ multiplex PCR, and TCRdb kept only the in-frame ones, dropping some. Found here are approximately 170,000 clones, 83% of them singletons; the top ten hold about 3.8%. This clone came up once. The CDR3 is made up of 17 amino acids. The V and J ends lost 0 bases and 4 bases, in that order; junction bases with no gene match: 12. In germline, CDR1 is SEHNR, CDR2 FQNEAQ (reference sequence). The sample taken for sequencing was PBMCs. The TCR originated in a man in his fifties or sixties in good health and CMV-seropositive. V and J are TRBV7-9 and TRBJ2-7, with TRBD2 matching over 7 bases. CDR3 sequence reads: CASSLAVAGVGSYEQYF. CDR3 nucleotide sequence: TGTGCCAGCAGCTTAGCGGTTGCGGGAGTTGGGTCTTACGAGCAGTACTTC.